Listed below are T cell receptor beta chains from one sample, sequenced in a study of blood T cell repertoires in COVID-19. The assay was immunoSEQ multiplex PCR, and TCRdb's table has in-frame clones only and misses some. The data show some 300,000 clones, around 91% seen once. Sequenced input: PBMCs or T cells enriched from blood (not recorded which). Receptors originate from a woman aged 18-35 years with acute COVID-19. Each CDR3 is given with its conserved first and last residue. A D gene is named only where the DNA matches it firmly. Size values are once, few and many counts, or a class for expanded clones, and some rows have none.

>TRBV30|TRBJ2-7|.|TRBD1
TGTGCCTGGAGTGTACAGGGGTACGAGCAGTACTTC
CAWSVQGYEQYF
>TRBV25-1|TRBJ1-1|.|.
TGTGCCAGCAGAATACCAGGGGCCGACCGGAGCACTGAAGCTTTCTTT
CASRIPGADRSTEAFF
>TRBV10-3|TRBJ1-1|.|TRBD1
TGTGCCATCAGGGACAGGGGTATGAACACTGAAGCTTTCTTT
CAIRDRGMNTEAFF
>TRBV3-1/TRBV3-2|TRBJ2-7|.|TRBD2
TGTGCCAGCAGCCGTGCTGGGACTAACTACGAGCAGTACTTC
CASSRAGTNYEQYF
>TRBV6-5|TRBJ1-5|.|.
TGTGCCAGCAATTCGGGGATTTATAGCAATCAGCCCCAGCATTTT
CASNSGIYSNQPQHF
>TRBV6-5|TRBJ2-2|.|TRBD2
TGTGCCAGCAGTACGACCCCGGGGGGGACCGGGGAGCTGTTTTTT
CASSTTPGGTGELFF
>TRBV27|TRBJ2-3|.|TRBD2
TGTGCCAGCAGTTTTGGACTAGCGGGAGGAGATACGCAGTATTTT
CASSFGLAGGDTQYF
>TRBV29-1|TRBJ1-1|.|.
TGCAGCGCGGGAAGGGGGACTGAAGCTTTCTTT
CSAGRGTEAFF
>TRBV5-4|TRBJ2-1|once|TRBD2
TGTGCCAGCAGCTTGCAGCTAGCGGGAGGGTGGAATGAGCAGTTCTTC
CASSLQLAGGWNEQFF
>TRBV5-1|TRBJ1-4|.|TRBD1
TGCGCCAGCAGCTTACCGCCGACAGGGACAGCAACTAATGAAAAACTGTTTTTT
CASSLPPTGTATNEKLFF
>TRBV2|TRBJ1-6|once|.
TGTGCCAGCAGTGCGGCGGACAGACATAATTCACCCCTCCACTTT
CASSAADRHNSPLHF
>TRBV19|TRBJ1-1|.|.
TGTGCCAGTAGGTACGAAGGGGCTGTCACTGAAGCTTTCTTT
CASRYEGAVTEAFF
>TRBV30|TRBJ2-7|.|TRBD1
TGTGCCTGGAGGCAGGACAGGGGGGCCTACGAGCAGTACTTC
CAWRQDRGAYEQYF
>TRBV7-9|TRBJ1-1|.|.
TGTGCCAGCAGCTTAGTCGCGGTGATGAACACTGAAGCTTTCTTT
CASSLVAVMNTEAFF
>TRBV13|TRBJ2-3|.|.
TGTGCCAGCAGCTTCCACGGTAGCACAGATACGCAGTATTTT
CASSFHGSTDTQYF
>TRBV24-1|TRBJ2-1|.|TRBD2
TGTGCCACCAGTGAGGCCGGGACTAGCTTCGATGAGCAGTTCTTC
CATSEAGTSFDEQFF
>TRBV27|TRBJ1-5|.|.
TGTGCCAGCAGTTTAAAGACAGCAGGGAGCAATCAGCCCCAGCATTTT
CASSLKTAGSNQPQHF
>TRBV19|TRBJ1-3|.|.
TGTGCCAGTAGTATAGAAGCCCTGGCGGATCACACCATATATTTT
CASSIEALADHTIYF
>TRBV5-1|TRBJ2-1|.|.
TGCGCCAGCATGCAAAGGAGGAAGGCGGGCACCCCTCTCTACAATGAGCAGTTCTTC
CASMQRRKAGTPLYNEQFF
>TRBV5-1|TRBJ2-1|.|TRBD2
TGCGCCAGCAGCGGAGGACTAGCGGGAGGGAACAATGAGCAGTTCTTC
CASSGGLAGGNNEQFF
>TRBV27|TRBJ2-6|.|TRBD1
TGTGCCAGCAGGCGGCTGATGGGGACAGGGGATCTCAACTCTGGGGCCAACGTCCTGACTTTC
CASRRLMGTGDLNSGANVLTF
>TRBV7-2|TRBJ2-4|.|.
TGTGCCAGCAGCTTAGCGCTTTCCCAAGTAGAAAACATTCAGTACTTC
CASSLALSQVENIQYF
>TRBV7-9|TRBJ2-3|.|.
TGTGCCAGCAGCTTGGGGGCCGGGGCGGATAGAGATACGCAGTATTTT
CASSLGAGADRDTQYF
>TRBV11-2|TRBJ2-3|.|TRBD2
TGTGCCAGCAGCTTGGGACTAGCGCCAGGCGGGACAGATACGCAGTATTTT
CASSLGLAPGGTDTQYF
>TRBV5-8|TRBJ2-1|.|TRBD2
TGTGCCAGCACCCCCGGTAGCGGGAGAGGAAATGAGCAGTTCTTC
CASTPGSGRGNEQFF